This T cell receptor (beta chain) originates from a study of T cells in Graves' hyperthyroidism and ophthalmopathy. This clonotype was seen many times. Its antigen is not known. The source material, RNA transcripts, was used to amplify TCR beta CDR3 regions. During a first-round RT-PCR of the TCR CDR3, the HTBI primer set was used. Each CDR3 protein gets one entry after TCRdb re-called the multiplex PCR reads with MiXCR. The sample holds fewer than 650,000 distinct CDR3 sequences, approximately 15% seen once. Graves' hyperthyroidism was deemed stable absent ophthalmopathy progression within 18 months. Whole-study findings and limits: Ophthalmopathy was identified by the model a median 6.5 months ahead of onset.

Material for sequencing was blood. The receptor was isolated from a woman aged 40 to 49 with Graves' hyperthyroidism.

CDR3 in DNA: TGCAGTGCTAGAGGAGGAAAGGCTAGCGGGCGAGATACGCAGTATTTT. Its translation: CSARGGKASGRDTQYF. V gene TRBV20-1 combines with J gene TRBJ2-3, with 8 bases lining up with TRBD2. Germline CDR1 is DFQATT and CDR2 is SNEGSKA (reference sequence). J lost 5 bases, V lost 1 base, and 11 bases had no gene match. The CDR3 runs 16 residues.